These 24 T cell receptor beta chains share one sample of origin, sequenced in a study of blood T cell repertoires in COVID-19. TCRdb's table, derived via immunoSEQ multiplex PCR, lists solely in-frame clones and lacks some. This sample has hundreds of thousands of clones, with about nine tenths found just once. Sequenced input: peripheral blood. The source of these receptors is a woman aged 50 to 65 with acute or convalescent COVID-19.

The chain uses TRBV7-2 and TRBJ2-7, with 10 positions matching TRBD2. V trimming: 6 bases; J trimming: 4 bases; junction bases outside the gene matches: 6. Germline V gene lookup returns CDR1 SGHTA and CDR2 FQGNSA. The CDR3 is made up of 14 amino acids. The CDR3 loop is CASSVGLAVYEQYF. Here the CDR3 DNA reads TGTGCCAGCAGTGTCGGACTAGCGGTTTACGAGCAGTACTTC.

The V call is TRBV24-1, the J call TRBJ2-1, with 10 nucleotides matching TRBD2. The CDR3 runs to 17 residues. Germline CDR1 reads KGHDR; CDR2 reads SFDVKD. Unmatched junction bases numbered 8, after V lost 2 bases and J lost 5 bases. This chain's CDR3 is CATSDSLAGAINNEQFF. The CDR3 coding sequence is TGTGCCACCAGTGATTCCCTAGCGGGAGCGATTAACAATGAGCAGTTCTTC.

The chain links TRBV6-2 or TRBV6-3 to TRBJ2-5; TRBD1 is a possible D gene (5 bases). There are 17 residues in the CDR3. V gave up 5 bases and J gave up 4 bases, with 23 bases separating them. CDR1 and CDR2 (germline): MNHEY, SVGEGT. Written as DNA, the CDR3 is TGTGCCAGCAGTCCGAAACAGGATTCGGGTAACTCAGAGACCCAGTACTTC. This translates into CASSPKQDSGNSETQYF.

The chain employs TRBV27 and TRBJ1-4, with 8 nucleotides matching TRBD1. V shed 0 bases, J shed 2 bases, and the junction held 8 bases outside the gene matches. The CDR3 is 18 amino acids. Germline values: CDR1 MNHEY, CDR2 SMNVEV (reference sequence). The CDR3 bases are TGTGCCAGCAGTTTATCCCTACAGGGGGGGTGGACTAATGAAAAACTGTTTTTT. This sequence encodes CASSLSLQGGWTNEKLFF.

This clone came up once. J is TRBJ2-5 and V is TRBV6-5, with TRBD2 identical over 7 bases. Losses at the gene ends were 6 bases for V and 5 bases for J; bases not matched to a gene: 9. Germline lookup yields CDR1 MNHEY and CDR2 SVGAGI. This CDR3 comprises 14 residues. In DNA form, the CDR3 reads TGTGCCAGCAGGGACGCGGGGCGGGGGGAGACCCAGTACTTC. The encoded protein is CASRDAGRGETQYF.

The chain joins TRBV4-1 to TRBJ1-3; the D gene is possibly TRBD1 (5 bases). The CDR3 has 15 residues. With 1 base removed from V and 1 base from J, the gap between germline ends came to 8 bases. Germline V gene data show CDR1 as MGHRA and CDR2 as YSYEKL. This chain's CDR3 is CASSQVPGSGNTIYF. CDR3 in DNA: TGCGCCAGCAGCCAAGTGCCAGGGTCTGGAAACACCATATATTTT.

This clone was detected once. The chain joins TRBV4-3 to TRBJ2-2; 11 positions match TRBD2. The CDR3 contains 17 residues. With 2 bases clipped from V and 2 bases from J, the junction kept 4 bases outside the gene matches. Per the germline V gene, CDR1 is LGHNA and CDR2 is YSLEER. The chain's CDR3 is CASSQFSGGANTGELFF. The CDR3 DNA reads TGCGCCAGCAGCCAATTTAGCGGGGGGGCAAACACCGGGGAGCTGTTTTTT.

The chain has TRBV6-5 and TRBJ2-7, with TRBD1 matching over 9 bases. Germline V CDR1 and CDR2: MNHEY, SVGAGI. V lost 2 bases and J lost 2; bases outside the gene matches: 7. The CDR3 runs to 16 residues. CDR3: CASSYRSGTGTYEQYF. Here the CDR3 DNA reads TGTGCCAGCAGTTACAGGTCCGGGACAGGGACCTACGAGCAGTACTTC.

This clone was recorded only once. This chain connects TRBV9 to TRBJ1-1; TRBD1 matches at 8 bases. Germline loops: CDR1 SGDLS, CDR2 YYNGEE. The CDR3 totals 15 residues. The ends lost 4 bases at V and 4 bases at J; junction bases unmatched: 9. The CDR3 nucleotides are TGTGCCAGCAGCACAGGACAGGGAGGTTCCACTGAAGCTTTCTTT. Its translation: CASSTGQGGSTEAFF.

This sequence joins TRBV18 and TRBJ1-1; 8 bases are a match to TRBD1. Germline trimming cut 5 bases from V and 4 bases from J; bases unmatched to any gene: 6. The V gene's germline CDR1 is KGHSH and CDR2 LQKENI. This CDR3 has 14 residues. The CDR3 spells CASSEDRGLTEAFF. For the CDR3, the DNA is TGTGCCAGCTCAGAAGACAGGGGACTCACTGAAGCTTTCTTT.

This sequence joins TRBV4-3 and TRBJ1-4; possibly TRBD1 for D (5 bases). Trimming took 0 bases from V and 6 from J, leaving 17 bases between them. Germline assignment: CDR1 LGHNA and CDR2 YSLEER. This CDR3 region has 17 residues. CDR3 protein: CASSQDRRGRADEKLFF. Here the CDR3 DNA reads TGCGCCAGCAGCCAAGATAGGAGGGGACGAGCAGATGAAAAACTGTTTTTT.

The rearrangement joins TRBV4-2 to TRBJ1-2; D unclear. Germline V CDR1 and CDR2: LGHNA, YNFKEQ. V lost 1 base, J lost 4 bases, and 16 bases lay in between. This CDR3 has 16 residues. In nucleotides, the CDR3 is TGTGCCAGCAGCCAAGGGGCATCTCATGACCTCTATGGCTACACCTTC. Translating gives CASSQGASHDLYGYTF.

CDR3 sequence: CASSRQGNSNQPQHF. The CDR3 DNA follows: TGTGCCAGTAGTAGACAGGGTAATAGCAATCAGCCCCAGCATTTT. The gene calls are TRBV19 and TRBJ1-5; 7 bases are a match to TRBD1. The V and J ends lost 4 bases and 0 bases, in that order; junction bases with no gene match: 3. Germline values: CDR1 LNHDA, CDR2 SQIVND (reference sequence). The CDR3 has 15 amino acids.

The J gene is TRBJ1-5, the V gene TRBV19; 8 positions agree with TRBD1. CDR1 and CDR2 from the germline V gene are LNHDA and SQIVND (reference sequence). V was pared by 3 bases and J by 6 bases, with 4 bases of the junction left unmatched. The length of the CDR3 is 14 residues. CDR3 sequence reads: CASSMRTGSQPQHF. The DNA for the CDR3 is TGTGCCAGTAGTATGAGGACAGGGTCTCAGCCCCAGCATTTT.

Written as DNA, the CDR3 is TGTGCCAGCTCGGATGGCGGCCAAGAGACCCAGTACTTC. Protein product: CASSDGGQETQYF. J is TRBJ2-5 and V is TRBV18; D gene ambiguous. Germline V gene data show CDR1 as KGHSH and CDR2 as LQKENI. The V gene lost 6 bases and the J gene lost 1 base, with 9 bases spanning the gap. The CDR3 length is 13 residues.

The chain links TRBV12-5 to TRBJ1-2; unclear D gene. This CDR3 has 13 amino acids. V shed 6 bases and J shed 0 bases, with 8 bases lying between them. The germline V gene encodes CDR1 LGHNT and CDR2 FRNRAP. This CDR3 is CASGAQTNYGYTF. The CDR3 bases are TGTGCTAGTGGGGCTCAGACTAACTATGGCTACACCTTC.

The chain recombines TRBV19 with TRBJ1-6; TRBD1 agrees at 9 bases. The J segment lost 6 bases and the V segment lost 7 bases, leaving 1 base of the junction unmatched. CDR3 length: 13 residues. CDR1 LNHDA and CDR2 SQIVND come from the germline V gene (reference sequence). CDR3 region: CASKGQGNSPLHF. CDR3 coding DNA: TGTGCCAGTAAGGGACAGGGTAATTCACCCCTCCACTTT.

V is TRBV4-1 and J is TRBJ1-1, with 8 bases aligning to TRBD1. CDR3 length: 17 residues. V dropped 0 bases and J dropped 1; count of bases not matched to a gene: 7. The germline CDR1 and CDR2 sequences are MGHRA and YSYEKL. As DNA, the CDR3 is TGCGCCAGCAGCCAAGAAAACGAGGGGACAGGGAACACTGAAGCTTTCTTT. Protein sequence: CASSQENEGTGNTEAFF.

The chain recombines TRBV20-1 with TRBJ1-1; D uncertain. The CDR3 totals 11 residues. V was clipped by 2 bases and J by 8 bases, with 9 bases between them. Looked up from germline, CDR1 is DFQATT and CDR2 is SNEGSKA (reference sequence). The CDR3 loop is CSARIATEAFF. The DNA of the CDR3 is TGCAGTGCTAGAATAGCAACAGAAGCTTTCTTT.

On this clone: The same CDR3 can be traced to other DNA sequences in this sample. The chain carries TRBV19 and TRBJ1-5; D may be TRBD1 (5 bases). The CDR3 runs to 14 residues. The V end lost 5 bases, the J end lost 5 bases, and 13 bases lay between the germline ends. Germline V lookup: CDR1 LNHDA, CDR2 SQIVND (reference sequence). The CDR3 nucleotides read TGTGCCAGTAGTTTCTTGGGGCCGGATCAGCCCCAGCATTTT. It codes for CASSFLGPDQPQHF. The variable domain in full, completed from reference TRBV19 and TRBJ1-5, reads DGGITQSPKYLFRKEGQNVTLSCEQNLNHDAMYWYRQDPGQGLRLIYYSQIVNDFQKGDIAEGYSVSREKKESFPLTVTSAQKNPTAFYLCASSFLGPDQPQHFGDGTRLSIL.

The rearrangement joins TRBV19 to TRBJ1-5; a possible D gene is TRBD1 (6 bases). The CDR3 extends over 14 amino acids. In germline, CDR1 is LNHDA, CDR2 SQIVND (reference sequence). Between the trimmed V and J ends, which lost 4 bases and 3 bases, there was a span of 10 bases. CDR3 DNA sequence: TGTGCCAGTAGTAAAACAGGGTACAATCAGCCCCAGCATTTT. It yields the protein CASSKTGYNQPQHF.

This clone was seen only a few times. This chain uses TRBV4-3 with TRBJ2-5; D gene unclear. Germline values: CDR1 LGHNA, CDR2 YSLEER. Trimming stripped 4 bases from V and 2 bases from J, with 11 bases between. The CDR3 is made up of 14 amino acids. The DNA of the CDR3 is TGCGCCAGCAGCCCAGACACTACACAAGAGACCCAGTACTTC. This codes for CASSPDTTQETQYF.

The chain has TRBV4-3 and TRBJ1-2; weak D call: TRBD1 (5 bases). The ends were cut back, 1 base at V and 8 bases at J, with 17 bases in the middle. The CDR3 consists of 15 residues. Germline CDR1 LGHNA, CDR2 YSLEER. DNA of the CDR3: TGCGCCAGCAGCCAAGCACAGGACGCCCTAAGCGGCTACACCTTC. Its protein product is CASSQAQDALSGYTF.

The V gene is TRBV12-3 or TRBV12-4, the J gene TRBJ1-2, with D uncertain. This CDR3 region has 13 residues. Trimming removed 4 bases from V and 4 bases from J, with 10 bases in between. The CDR3 sequence is CASSSRGPYGYTF. The CDR3 DNA reads as TGTGCCAGCAGTTCGCGAGGGCCCTATGGCTACACCTTC.